This T cell receptor beta chain emerged from a study of a mutant IDH1 vaccine in newly diagnosed glioma. Study-wide context: Eight vaccine injections were given to patients in weeks 1, 3, 5, 7, 11, 15, 19 and 23. The sex distribution of treated patients was about 62% male and around 40% female, with a mean age of around 40 years. Patients got radiotherapy, temozolomide, or both beforehand, and most got both.

Data came from immunoSEQ multiplex PCR; TCRdb stores just in-frame clones and leaves some out. The table includes around 25,000 clones, approximately 70% detected once. Time point in this sample: week 11, during vaccination. Each dose of the vaccine consisted of 300 ug of mutant IDH1 20-mer peptide, with topical imiquimod. Every donor had a new WHO grade 3 or 4 astrocytoma that was IDH1-mutant, with loss of nuclear ATRX. A note on this clone: What it binds is not known.

This receptor was obtained from a man aged 18 to 29 with glioma. Some clones in this sample may be carry-over from other donors' samples. The specimen comprised peripheral blood mononuclear cells (PBMCs), sampled from a glioma patient whose treatment included an IDH1 peptide vaccine.

The CDR3 is CASSFHYTGELFF. The CDR3 region has the DNA TGCGCCAGCAGCTTCCATTACACCGGGGAGCTGTTTTTT. The chain employs TRBV5-1 and TRBJ2-2; D remains ambiguous. The CDR3 consists of 13 residues. Trimming shortened V by 2 bases and J by 3 bases, and 5 bases separated the two germline ends. The V gene's germline CDR1 is SGHRS and CDR2 YFSETQ.